This is a list of T cell receptor beta chains from one sample in a study of beta chain features in type 1 diabetes. The protocol was immunoSEQ multiplex PCR, while the TCRdb copy is restricted to in-frame clones and leaves out a portion. The sample records about 230,000 clones, 9.6% being singletons. The sample comprised naive CD4+ T cells from blood. The receptors were gathered from a woman younger than 30 in good health. CDR3s include the opening cysteine and the closing phenylalanine or tryptophan.

J gene,V gene,CDR3 length,CDR3 protein
TRBJ2-3,TRBV19,16,CASSILSGGGTDTQYF
TRBJ1-1,TRBV30,13,CAWSKQGNTEAFF
TRBJ1-4,TRBV5-1,14,CASSLESLDEKLFF
TRBJ2-3,TRBV7-9,14,CASSFGGRTDTQYF
TRBJ1-2,TRBV7-9,16,CASSLASGVGRGGYTF
TRBJ2-7,TRBV28,16,CASSPRGQGKRYEQYF
TRBJ1-2,TRBV7-9,17,CASSFGDRGHENYGYTF
TRBJ1-5,TRBV5-1,13,CASSLGDRQPQHF
TRBJ2-1,TRBV5-1,17,CASSLIPLGTGFEEQFF
TRBJ1-2,TRBV19,14,CASSIGQFTYGYTF
TRBJ2-2,TRBV7-3,15,CASSLAGKRTGELFF
TRBJ1-1,TRBV28,12,CASSLAGTEAFF
TRBJ1-5,TRBV6-1,11,CASSLDQPQHF
TRBJ1-5,TRBV19,16,CASSSGTGGFNQPQHF
TRBJ1-5,TRBV2,13,CASRGPATGPQHF
TRBJ2-7,TRBV9,13,CASSARRVDEQYF
TRBJ1-2,TRBV5-4,15,CASSRSARGSYGYTF
TRBJ2-1,TRBV30,15,CAWSWTSGRYNEQFF
TRBJ2-1,TRBV19,16,CASSPLGVAGVNEQFF
TRBJ2-5,TRBV2,13,CASRAGSQETQYF
TRBJ2-3,TRBV29-1,14,CSVRLAGAGNTQYF
TRBJ2-1,TRBV30,18,CAWSVQRTSGSVGNEQFF
TRBJ2-2,TRBV18,16,CASSPEVVGNTGELFF
TRBJ2-5,TRBV30,16,CAWSVHRTSGQETQYF
TRBJ2-4,TRBV5-4,15,CASTTRTSSGNIQYF
TRBJ2-4,TRBV11-2,16,CASSRTSGGAKNIQYF
TRBJ1-1,TRBV19,16,CASSIVEGRPNTEAFF
TRBJ2-1,TRBV25-1,15,CASTGWLAGDNEQFF
TRBJ1-1,TRBV29-1,11,CSVVGYTEAFF
TRBJ2-7,TRBV7-9,16,CASSPTGTGGPDEQYF
TRBJ2-3,TRBV6-5,14,CASSAPTSTDTQYF
TRBJ2-1,TRBV18,15,CASSPALAGPNEQFF
TRBJ2-7,TRBV5-4,15,CASSSGTRGSYEQYF
TRBJ2-4,TRBV30,15,CAWTRGQPGGNIQYF
TRBJ1-5,TRBV18,13,CASSPGSDQPQHF
TRBJ2-2,TRBV7-2,14,CASSLTGKAGELFF
TRBJ2-5,TRBV6-1,14,CASSGDRGLETQYF
TRBJ2-7,TRBV5-1,14,CASSSDRGRGEQYF